These T cell receptor beta chains were read from a single sample in a study of yellow fever vaccine responses in identical twins. MiXCR, run by TCRdb on the RT-PCR reads, gives a single entry per CDR3 protein. The repertoire holds 1,500 to 2,000 distinct CDR3 sequences, with around nine tenths as singletons. Sample: T cells from blood (PBMCs), unsorted or a sorted subset (not recorded which), taken before or after yellow fever vaccination (not recorded which). The receptors shown here come from a woman between 18 and 29 years old who received the yellow fever vaccine. Both conserved end residues are part of each CDR3. The D gene is left open where the match is weak. Part of the rows lack a size; the others show once, few, many or a class for expanded clones.

>-|TRBV12-3/TRBV12-4|-|TRBJ2-7
TGTGCCAGCAGTCGAGGGTACGAGCAGTACTTC
CASSRGYEQYF
>-|TRBV13|-|TRBJ2-1
TGTGCCAGCAGCCCGACCTCGAATGAGCAGTTCTTC
CASSPTSNEQFF
>-|TRBV11-1|-|TRBJ2-1
TGTGCCAGCAGCTCTGCCTGGGCGAAAGCTTATGAGCAGTTCTTC
CASSSAWAKAYEQFF
>TRBD2|TRBV9|-|TRBJ2-1
TGTGCCAGCAGCGTAGAGGGACTAGCAGTGAATGAGCAGTTCTTC
CASSVEGLAVNEQFF
>TRBD2|TRBV7-6|-|TRBJ2-5
TGTGCCAGCAGGGCACTAGCGGGCCAAGAGACCCAGTACTTC
CASRALAGQETQYF
>TRBD1|TRBV2|once|TRBJ2-5
TGTGCCAGCAGCGGGACAGGGGCGCGGGAGACCCAGTACTTC
CASSGTGARETQYF
>-|TRBV20-1|-|TRBJ2-1
TGCAGTGCTAGGCATTGGACCCTGGGCAATGAGCAGTTCTTC
CSARHWTLGNEQFF
>TRBD2|TRBV5-1|-|TRBJ2-1
TGCGCCAGCAGCTTTGCTGGGACTAGCGGGGTGTACAATGAGCAGTTCTTC
CASSFAGTSGVYNEQFF
>TRBD1|TRBV4-1|few|TRBJ1-2
TGCGCCAGCAGCCAACCAGGGGGCTCCCAGAGTTATGGCTACACCTTC
CASSQPGGSQSYGYTF
>-|TRBV12-3/TRBV12-4|-|TRBJ1-1
TGTGCCAGCAGTTTGGGTTGGGGCACTGAAGCTTTCTTT
CASSLGWGTEAFF
>-|TRBV19|-|TRBJ2-5
TGTGCCAGTAGTATAATTCGAGGAGAGACCCAGTACTTC
CASSIIRGETQYF
>-|TRBV19|-|TRBJ1-2
TGTGCCAGTAGCCCTTACATGTCCGGGTGGTTCACCTTC
CASSPYMSGWFTF
>-|TRBV20-1|few|TRBJ2-2
TGCAGTGCCAGTAAAGCGGGCGGGGAGCTGTTTTTT
CSASKAGGELFF
>-|TRBV19|-|TRBJ2-7
TGTGCCAGTAGTATATGGGGATCCTACGAGCAGTACTTC
CASSIWGSYEQYF
>TRBD1|TRBV11-3|-|TRBJ1-4
TGTGCCAGCAGTCAACCCGGAGGGGGCGCAAATGAAAAACTGTTTTTT
CASSQPGGGANEKLFF
>-|TRBV29-1|once|TRBJ1-1
TGCAGCGTTGTGAGAGGCACTGAAGCTTTCTTT
CSVVRGTEAFF
>TRBD2|TRBV11-1|-|TRBJ2-7
TGTGCCAGCAGCTACCCCCTAGCGGGAGCCTACGAGCAGTACTTC
CASSYPLAGAYEQYF
>-|TRBV5-1|once|TRBJ2-2
TGCGCCAGCAGCTTGGTAACGGTTACGAACACCGGGGAGCTGTTTTTT
CASSLVTVTNTGELFF
>TRBD1|TRBV6-1|once|TRBJ2-2
TGTGCCAGCAGCCCGGGACAGGGGGCTCCCGGGGAGCTGTTTTTT
CASSPGQGAPGELFF
>TRBD1|TRBV6-2/TRBV6-3|few|TRBJ2-1
TGTGCCAGCAGTTACTCTTACGGGACAGGGTTTTATGAGCAGTTCTTC
CASSYSYGTGFYEQFF
>TRBD2|TRBV7-9|-|TRBJ2-3
TGTGCCAGCAGCTTGCGGGAGGTAGATACGCAGTATTTT
CASSLREVDTQYF
>TRBD2|TRBV6-1|-|TRBJ2-1
TGTGCCACAGGGGGTACTAGCGGGGGTAATGAGCAGTTCTTC
CATGGTSGGNEQFF
>-|TRBV5-4|-|TRBJ2-2
TGTGCCAGCAGCTTGGTGCCCCGGCCTACAACGAACACCGGGGAGCTGTTTTTT
CASSLVPRPTTNTGELFF
>-|TRBV11-3|-|TRBJ1-2
TGTGCCAGCAGACCCATAGCGGCATCCAACTATGGCTACACCTTC
CASRPIAASNYGYTF
>TRBD1|TRBV4-1|-|TRBJ2-7
TGCGCCAGCAGCCTTTCCGGGACAGGGGGCATCCACGAGCAGTACTTC
CASSLSGTGGIHEQYF
>-|TRBV24-1|-|TRBJ2-1
TGTGCCACCAGTGATAACAGGGTATACAATGAGCAGTTCTTC
CATSDNRVYNEQFF
>-|TRBV10-3|-|TRBJ2-3
TGTGCCATCAGGGGGCGGCGGGCTGGTGAAGATACGCAGTATTTT
CAIRGRRAGEDTQYF
>TRBD1|TRBV12-3/TRBV12-4|-|TRBJ2-2
TGTGCCAGCAGCCGGGACAGCAACACCGGGGAGCTGTTTTTT
CASSRDSNTGELFF
>TRBD1|TRBV10-1|-|TRBJ2-2
TGCGCCAGCAGTGACTCCGGGACAGGGCCCTTCACCGGGGAGCTGTTTTTT
CASSDSGTGPFTGELFF
>TRBD1|TRBV11-3|-|TRBJ2-7
TGTGCCAGCAGCTCGCGGACAGGGTTCTACGAGCAGTACTTC
CASSSRTGFYEQYF
>-|TRBV20-1|-|TRBJ1-5
TGCAGTGCTAGAGACGTACAGGGAATTGATCAGCCCCAGCATTTT
CSARDVQGIDQPQHF
>TRBD2|TRBV19|-|TRBJ2-1
TGTGCCAGTAGTATAGATAAGGCTAGCGGGAGACATGAGCAGTTCTTC
CASSIDKASGRHEQFF
>-|TRBV13|once|TRBJ2-1
TGTGCTAGCAGCACAACGGGGGACAATGAGCAGTTCTTC
CASSTTGDNEQFF
>TRBD1|TRBV10-1|-|TRBJ2-1
TGCGCCAGCAGTGAAGGACAGGGTATCGGCGATGAGCAGTTCTTC
CASSEGQGIGDEQFF
>-|TRBV11-3|-|TRBJ2-5
TGTGCCAGCAGTCCTACAGGGCAAGAGACCCAGTACTTC
CASSPTGQETQYF
>TRBD1|TRBV6-4|-|TRBJ2-1
TGTGCCAGCAGCGGGACAGGGGGTTACAATGAGCAGTTCTTC
CASSGTGGYNEQFF
>-|TRBV11-1|-|TRBJ2-5
TGTGCCACCCGACAGTTACAAGAGACCCAGTACTTC
CATRQLQETQYF
>TRBD1|TRBV2|-|TRBJ2-5
TGTGCCAGCAGTGAAGGATCAGGGGGTGGGGAGACCCAGTACTTC
CASSEGSGGGETQYF
>-|TRBV12-3/TRBV12-4|-|TRBJ2-1
TGTGCCAGCAGTCCCCTGGGGACCAATTTGAATGAGCAGTTCTTC
CASSPLGTNLNEQFF
>-|TRBV6-5|-|TRBJ1-1
TGTGCCAGCAGTTACCTTCTACAGGGCGATGAAGCTTTCTTT
CASSYLLQGDEAFF